The entry below describes one T cell receptor beta chain. Antigen specificity is unknown. The CDR3 loop spans 12 amino acids. The TRB libraries of cDNA were built by UMI-labeled 5' RACE. TCRdb reprocessed the 5' RACE reads, with one entry per CDR3 protein and no DNA. The table lists some 120,000 distinct CDR3 sequences. This entry is derived from a study of CXCR3-negative and CXCR3-positive naive CD8 T cells. Overall study findings and caveats: Expression of CXCR3 was partially reduced after cryopreservation, and fresh PBMCs were used in most assays. Memory, not naive, CXCR3-negative and CXCR3-positive cells differed in TRBV-TRBJ usage. Naive cells that were CXCR3-positive had more hydrophobic TRB CDR3s (compared with CXCR3-negative naive cells).

CD45RO-CCR7+CD27+CD95- defined naive CD8+ T cells. The rearrangement joins TRBV12-3 or TRBV12-4 to TRBJ2-5; the D gene TCRdb calls, TRBD1, cannot be checked with no DNA. The TCR originated in a human donor in good health. Some clones in this sample may be carry-over from other donors' samples. The source material was naive CXCR3+ CD8+ T cells from blood. The subset was: CD45RO-CCR7+CD27+CD95- naive CD8+ T cells expressing CXCR3 (TNR3+). The CDR3 protein is CASLRGGETQYF.